This T cell receptor (beta chain) was sequenced during a study of cytomegalovirus exposure and HLA in healthy donors. Assay: immunoSEQ multiplex PCR; the TCRdb copy retains only in-frame clones and omits some. The sample consists of some 150,000 clones, about nine tenths of them appearing once. V lost 5 bases and J 6 bases, leaving 17 bases between the germline ends. Per the germline V gene, CDR1 is SGHVS and CDR2 is FQNEAQ. This CDR3 has 15 amino acids. This clone was seen once. The sequenced sample was PBMCs. This sequence was found in a man aged 18 to 35 in good health and CMV-seropositive. This sequence joins TRBV7-8 and TRBJ1-5, with D possibly being TRBD1 (6 bases). The CDR3 sequence: CASSIQGGRAQPQHF. CDR3 DNA sequence: TGTGCCAGCAGCATACAAGGGGGGAGGGCTCAGCCCCAGCATTTT.